Listed here are 32 T cell receptor beta chains from one sample, sequenced in a study of blood T cell repertoires in COVID-19. Some clones are missing from TCRdb's copy, which holds only in-frame ones; the method was immunoSEQ multiplex PCR. There are about 180,000 clones in the sample; roughly 80% occur only once, and 6% to 8.5% lies in the top ten. Sequenced sample: peripheral blood. Receptors were obtained from a woman between 65 and 79 years old with COVID-19, enrolled during active disease.

This chain joins TRBV19 and TRBJ2-2, with D possibly TRBD2 on 6 matching bases. The germline gives CDR1 LNHDA, CDR2 SQIVND (reference sequence). This CDR3 has 16 amino acids. V lost 5 bases and J 1 base, leaving 14 bases between the germline ends. In DNA form, the CDR3 reads TGTGCCAGTAGTTCCTCCCGACTAGGGAACACCGGGGAGCTGTTTTTT. Encoded protein: CASSSSRLGNTGELFF.

This clone has more than one count but fewer than ten. The V call is TRBV28, the J call TRBJ1-6, with D maybe TRBD1 (6 bases). V was clipped by 9 bases and J by 3 bases, with 9 bases between them. The CDR3 length is 13 residues. Germline CDR1 is MDHEN and CDR2 is SYDVKM. The CDR3 protein is CASGQNYNSPLHF. The CDR3 bases are TGTGCCAGTGGACAGAACTATAATTCACCCCTCCACTTT.

The DNA of the CDR3 is TGTGCCAGCAGCTCTAGCGGGAGGGGGCAGACCCAGTACTTC. Its protein product is CASSSSGRGQTQYF. The chain is built from TRBV11-2 and TRBJ2-5, with 12 bases matching TRBD2. In germline, CDR1 is SGHAT, CDR2 FQNNGV. With 4 bases clipped from V and 6 bases from J, the junction kept 3 bases outside the gene matches. This CDR3 is built from 14 residues.

The genes are TRBV27 and TRBJ2-1, with 10 bases matching TRBD1. Losses at the gene ends were 3 bases for V and 1 base for J; bases not matched to a gene: 0. Germline loops: CDR1 MNHEY, CDR2 SMNVEV (reference sequence). The CDR3 loop spans 15 amino acids. In DNA form, the CDR3 reads TGTGCCAGCAGTTTGGACAGGGGGTCCTACAATGAGCAGTTCTTC. Its translation: CASSLDRGSYNEQFF.

The chain has TRBV6-4 and TRBJ1-6; TRBD1 matches at 7 bases. Per the germline V gene, CDR1 is MRHNA and CDR2 is SNTAGT. Trimming removed 0 bases from V and 6 bases from J; junction bases left unmatched: 5. CDR3 length equals 16 residues. CDR3 coding DNA: TGTGCCAGCAGTGACTCGAGAGGGACAGTTAATTCACCCCTCCACTTT. It codes for CASSDSRGTVNSPLHF.

The chain combines TRBV5-1 with TRBJ2-1, with 10 bases that match TRBD2. Losses at the gene ends were 4 bases for V and 4 bases for J; bases not matched to a gene: 11. Germline assignment: CDR1 SGHRS and CDR2 YFSETQ. The CDR3 is 17 residues long. The chain's CDR3 is CASSPPRLAGEYNEQFF. The CDR3 DNA reads as TGCGCCAGCAGCCCCCCCCGGCTAGCGGGAGAATACAATGAGCAGTTCTTC. Variable domain in full (rest from reference TRBV5-1 and TRBJ2-1): KAGVTQTPRYLIKTRGQQVTLSCSPISGHRSVSWYQQTPGQGLQFLFEYFSETQRNKGNFPGRFSGRQFSNSRSEMNVSTLELGDSALYLCASSPPRLAGEYNEQFFGPGTRLTVL.

V usage is TRBV27 and J usage is TRBJ2-7; the match to TRBD2 covers 9 bases. V trimming: 3 bases; J trimming: 6 bases; junction bases outside the gene matches: 3. This CDR3 contains 13 residues. CDR1 and CDR2 (germline): MNHEY, SMNVEV (reference sequence). The chain's CDR3 is CASSFLAGFEQYF. CDR3 DNA: TGTGCCAGCAGTTTCCTAGCGGGATTCGAGCAGTACTTC.

This clone was recorded once. The chain joins TRBV2 to TRBJ2-1; TRBD2 matches 11 bases. This CDR3 has 16 residues. CDR1 is SNHLY and CDR2 is FYNNEI in the germline V gene. V dropped 7 bases and J dropped 8; count of bases not matched to a gene: 13. The CDR3 nucleotides read TGTGCCAGCAAAGCACCTAGCGGGAGGCCGGGCGATGAGCAGTTCTTC. Translated, it gives CASKAPSGRPGDEQFF.

J is TRBJ2-3 and V is TRBV10-2; TRBD2 matches 9 bases. CDR3 size: 15 residues. V gave up 11 bases and J gave up 0 bases; unmatched junction bases: 9. CDR1 is WSHSY, CDR2 SAAADI, per germline. The CDR3 sequence is CASREAGGSTDTQYF. The CDR3 region has the DNA TGCGCCTCTCGGGAGGCGGGAGGGAGCACAGATACGCAGTATTTT.

The chain employs TRBV30 and TRBJ2-1; the match to TRBD2 covers 10 bases. Germline-derived CDR1 and CDR2 are GTSNPN and SVGIG (reference sequence). The CDR3 runs 16 residues. V shed 1 base and J 7 bases; nucleotides not matched to a gene: 10. The CDR3 protein is CAWSGTSGTRGNEQFF. The CDR3 nucleotides are TGTGCCTGGAGTGGGACTAGCGGTACCAGGGGAAATGAGCAGTTCTTC.

The rearrangement joins TRBV24-1 to TRBJ2-3; D possibly corresponds to TRBD2 (7 bases). The germline V gene has CDR1 KGHDR and CDR2 SFDVKD. CDR3 length: 16 amino acids. V was pared by 12 bases and J by 0 bases, with 21 bases between. The CDR3 bases are TGTGCCGTCCGCGGGGGCGGCGGTTCTAGCACAGATACGCAGTATTTT. The encoded protein is CAVRGGGGSSTDTQYF.

V gene TRBV27 combines with J gene TRBJ2-3, with 9 bases lining up with TRBD1. The germline V gene has CDR1 MNHEY and CDR2 SMNVEV (reference sequence). Trimming took 6 bases from V and 2 from J; bases not matched to a gene: 9. The CDR3 loop spans 16 amino acids. CDR3 sequence reads: CASSRTGTGFTDTQYF. CDR3 bases: TGTGCCAGCAGCCGTACGGGGACAGGGTTCACAGATACGCAGTATTTT.

The chain employs TRBV18 and TRBJ1-5, with TRBD1 as a possible D gene (5 bases). V was cut by 3 bases and J by 4 bases, with 19 bases left in between. From germline, CDR1 is KGHSH and CDR2 LQKENI. This CDR3 is 17 amino acids long. CDR3 coding DNA: TGTGCCAGCTCACCTACGACGGGCGGGGGAGGGAATCAGCCCCAGCATTTT. Its protein product is CASSPTTGGGGNQPQHF.

CDR3 amino acids: CASSSPGLAVPSLYNEQFF. The CDR3 DNA follows: TGTGCCAGCAGCTCCCCGGGACTAGCGGTACCCTCCCTCTACAATGAGCAGTTCTTC. The chain is built from TRBV7-3 and TRBJ2-1, with 11 bases fitting TRBD2. Germline V lookup: CDR1 SGHTA, CDR2 FQGTGA. This CDR3 is 19 amino acids long. The V gene end was trimmed by 4 bases and the J gene end by 3 bases; junction bases not matched to a gene: 14.

The CDR3 loop reads CASSSRSSGNTIYF. The CDR3 nucleotides are TGTGCCAGCAGCTCTAGGAGCTCTGGAAACACCATATATTTT. The chain uses TRBV3-1 (or the pseudogene TRBV3-2) and TRBJ1-3, with D hard to call. V was cut by 5 bases and J by 0 bases, with 8 bases left in between. Germline lookup yields CDR1 LGHDT and CDR2 YNNKEL (reference sequence). This CDR3 spans 14 amino acids.

The chain joins TRBV30 to TRBJ2-1; 9 nucleotides line up with TRBD2. The length of the CDR3 is 15 residues. With V trimmed by 2 bases and J by 8 bases, 10 bases remained unmatched. CDR1 GTSNPN and CDR2 SVGIG come from the germline V gene (reference sequence). Here the CDR3 reads CAWSWAGGPSDEQFF. As DNA, the CDR3 is TGTGCCTGGAGTTGGGCGGGAGGGCCCAGCGATGAGCAGTTCTTC. Full variable domain (remainder filled in from reference TRBV30 and TRBJ2-1): SQTIHQWPATLVQPVGSPLSLECTVEGTSNPNLYWYRQAAGRGLQLLFYSVGIGQISSEVPQNLSASRPQDRQFILSSKKLLLSDSGFYLCAWSWAGGPSDEQFFGPGTRLTVL.

The rearrangement links TRBV5-1 to TRBJ2-2; D is ambiguous. Looked up from germline, CDR1 is SGHRS and CDR2 is YFSETQ. The CDR3 contains 15 residues. The germline V and J ends were trimmed by 0 bases and 2 bases, with 8 bases remaining between them. The CDR3 DNA reads as TGCGCCAGCAGCTTGGCCTCCGGTAACACCGGGGAGCTGTTTTTT. Encoded protein: CASSLASGNTGELFF.

V usage is TRBV5-1 and J usage is TRBJ1-2; possible D gene TRBD1, 5 bases. The V gene's germline CDR1 is SGHRS and CDR2 YFSETQ. Trimming removed 0 bases from V and 5 bases from J, with 11 bases in between. The CDR3 is 14 amino acids. The CDR3 bases are TGCGCCAGCAGCTTGGGACAGACAACATATGGCTACACCTTC. Translating it yields CASSLGQTTYGYTF.

The chain uses TRBV7-2 and TRBJ2-4, with D uncertain. There are 12 residues in the CDR3. V was pared by 4 bases and J by 5 bases, with 6 bases between. The germline V gene has CDR1 SGHTA and CDR2 FQGNSA. DNA of the CDR3: TGTGCCAGCAGCTACAGCCAAAACATTCAGTACTTC. Protein sequence: CASSYSQNIQYF.

This chain joins TRBV28 and TRBJ2-7, with 10 bases matching TRBD1. The CDR3 extends over 17 amino acids. With V trimmed by 3 bases and J by 4 bases, 12 bases remained unmatched. Per the germline V gene, CDR1 is MDHEN and CDR2 is SYDVKM. CDR3 residues: CASSFVGGQGKSYEQYF. The CDR3 nucleotides are TGTGCCAGCAGTTTCGTCGGGGGACAGGGGAAGAGTTACGAGCAGTACTTC.

This clone came up a few times. V usage is TRBV6-5 and J usage is TRBJ1-1; no firm D call. The ends were cut back, 3 bases at V and 0 bases at J, with 14 bases in the middle. This CDR3 spans 16 amino acids. Germline V gene data show CDR1 as MNHEY and CDR2 as SVGAGI. The CDR3 protein is CASSYWTDLLNTEAFF. The CDR3 DNA reads TGTGCCAGCAGTTATTGGACGGACTTACTGAACACTGAAGCTTTCTTT.

This chain links TRBV6-5 with TRBJ1-5, with D perhaps matching TRBD1 (6 bases). The V gene's germline CDR1 is MNHEY and CDR2 SVGAGI. The germline V and J ends were trimmed by 7 bases and 0 bases, with 10 bases remaining between them. The CDR3 runs to 14 residues. The DNA of the CDR3 is TGTGCCAGCAACCAGGGGAATAGCAATCAGCCCCAGCATTTT. Translated: CASNQGNSNQPQHF.

This chain uses TRBV2 with TRBJ1-5, with D hard to call. Trimming removed 6 bases at V and 0 bases at J, with 6 bases between. The CDR3 spans 13 residues. Germline V gives CDR1 SNHLY, CDR2 FYNNEI. The CDR3 spells CASRQSSNQPQHF. Written as DNA, the CDR3 is TGTGCCAGCAGACAATCTAGCAATCAGCCCCAGCATTTT.

This sequence joins TRBV10-3 and TRBJ1-2; D remains unclear. Germline values: CDR1 ENHRY, CDR2 SYGVKD. V was shortened by 0 bases and J by 5 bases, with 7 bases between the two germline ends. CDR3 length equals 13 residues. CDR3 amino acids: CAISESLFYGYTF. DNA of the CDR3: TGTGCCATCAGTGAGTCACTATTTTATGGCTACACCTTC.

V gene TRBV2 combines with J gene TRBJ2-1; 7 bases fit TRBD2. CDR1 is SNHLY, CDR2 FYNNEI, per germline. The CDR3 contains 16 residues. After removal of 5 bases from V and 4 bases from J, the junction contained 11 bases not matched to a gene. CDR3 sequence (DNA): TGTGCCAGCAGTCCGACTACGGCGGGACTATACAATGAGCAGTTCTTC. Amino acid sequence: CASSPTTAGLYNEQFF.

The chain recombines TRBV2 with TRBJ2-7, with 10 bases aligning to TRBD2. Germline CDR1 reads SNHLY; CDR2 reads FYNNEI. V trimming: 4 bases; J trimming: 3 bases; junction bases outside the gene matches: 6. The CDR3 length is 15 residues. The chain's CDR3 is CASSGLAGANYEQYF. The CDR3 DNA follows: TGTGCCAGCAGTGGCCTAGCGGGAGCTAACTACGAGCAGTACTTC.

The rearrangement links TRBV5-4 to TRBJ2-1; 9 bases line up with TRBD1. Germline V gene sequence: CDR1 SGHNT, CDR2 YYREEE (reference sequence). After removal of 5 bases from V and 7 bases from J, the junction contained 13 bases not matched to a gene. This CDR3 spans 16 amino acids. CDR3 DNA sequence: TGTGCCAGCAGAAGAATAGGGACAGGGTCATTAAATGAGCAGTTCTTC. It translates to CASRRIGTGSLNEQFF.

V and J are TRBV19 and TRBJ1-2; 7 nucleotides line up with TRBD1. The CDR3 is made up of 12 amino acids. CDR1 and CDR2 (germline): LNHDA, SQIVND (reference sequence). As DNA, the CDR3 is TGTGCTACTTACAGGGGTTACTATGGCTACACCTTC. This encodes CATYRGYYGYTF.

The chain combines TRBV19 with TRBJ1-5; D gene uncertain. The germline V gene has CDR1 LNHDA and CDR2 SQIVND (reference sequence). This CDR3 is built from 13 residues. The V end lost 5 bases, the J end lost 7 bases, and 12 bases lay between the germline ends. CDR3 protein: CASSSQMGQPQHF. CDR3 DNA sequence: TGTGCCAGTAGTTCTCAAATGGGCCAGCCCCAGCATTTT. Complete variable domain (other parts from reference TRBV19 and TRBJ1-5): DGGITQSPKYLFRKEGQNVTLSCEQNLNHDAMYWYRQDPGQGLRLIYYSQIVNDFQKGDIAEGYSVSREKKESFPLTVTSAQKNPTAFYLCASSSQMGQPQHFGDGTRLSIL.

This chain links TRBV2 with TRBJ1-1; 8 positions agree with TRBD1. The CDR3 runs to 17 residues. CDR1 and CDR2 from the germline V gene are SNHLY and FYNNEI. The trim removed 4 bases at V and 1 base at J, leaving 11 bases unmatched. The CDR3 coding sequence is TGTGCCAGCAGTGGTAATATACAGGGGGGGACGAACACTGAAGCTTTCTTT. This translates into CASSGNIQGGTNTEAFF.

The V and J genes are TRBV24-1 and TRBJ2-7; 13 bases align to TRBD2. The CDR3 has 15 residues. V lost 2 bases and J lost 4; bases outside the gene matches: 1. CDR1 is KGHDR and CDR2 is SFDVKD in the germline V gene. CDR3 protein: CATSDWTSGSYEQYF. The CDR3, as DNA: TGTGCCACCAGTGATTGGACTAGCGGGAGTTACGAGCAGTACTTC.

The genes are TRBV7-2 and TRBJ2-5, with D possibly being TRBD2 (5 bases). The germline V gene encodes CDR1 SGHTA and CDR2 FQGNSA. V was pared by 2 bases and J by 1 base, with 14 bases between. The CDR3 spans 16 residues. CDR3 DNA sequence: TGTGCCAGCAGCTTACGGGTCGACGAGGGCCAAGAGACCCAGTACTTC. Protein product: CASSLRVDEGQETQYF.